This T cell receptor (beta chain) stems from a study of T-cell reconstitution after alpha-beta-depleted transplantation in children. Unique molecular identifiers were used to barcode this TCRbeta library. TCRdb reanalysed the PCR reads using MiXCR and keeps one entry per CDR3 protein. The sample lists hundreds of thousands of distinct CDR3 sequences, approximately 9.6% occurring once. Germline V CDR1 and CDR2: SQVTM, ANQGSEA. The V and J ends lost 7 bases and 8 bases, in that order; junction bases with no gene match: 7. The CDR3 totals 12 residues. This clonotype has just a few counts. The input for sequencing was PBMCs from the stem cell graft donor, taken from the stem cell graft. The chain uses TRBV29-1 and TRBJ2-4; 8 nucleotides match TRBD2. The TCR was taken from a human donor who donated a stem cell graft to a child with SCID. The CDR3 DNA is TGCAGCGCCCGACACGGGAGGGACATTCAGTACTTC. This codes for CSARHGRDIQYF. The variable domain in full, with the rest retrieved from reference TRBV29-1 and TRBJ2-4, is SAVISQKPSRDICQRGTSLTIQCQVDSQVTMMFWYRQQPGQSLTLIATANQGSEATYESGFVIDKFPISRPNLTFSTLTVSNMSPEDSSIYLCSARHGRDIQYFGAGTRLSVL.